This T cell receptor beta chain came from a study of blood T cell repertoires in COVID-19. Participant age was about 18 to 89 years, and participants resided in about two dozen US areas. Two consecutive negative NP/OP PCR tests, clearance, or resolved symptoms defined Cohort 3 recovery. The germline CDR1 and CDR2 sequences are KGHSH and LQKENI. This CDR3 has 14 amino acids. The V gene lost 6 bases and the J gene lost 6 bases, with 17 bases spanning the gap. As handled by the study authors: Reference gene primer amplification gave estimated nucleated cell counts. The assay was immunoSEQ multiplex PCR, and TCRdb's table has in-frame clones only and misses some. V, J and clone size derive from that table, while D and trimming were established from the DNA sequence. The sample carries around 380,000 clones, around 87% recorded once.

The chain links TRBV18 to TRBJ1-2; maybe TRBD1 (5 bases). The sequenced material came from PBMCs or T cells enriched from blood (not recorded which). This TCR derives from a man aged 30 to 45 who had recovered from COVID-19. The CDR3 sequence: CASSPGLESHGYTF. The CDR3 coding sequence is TGTGCCAGCTCTCCGGGACTTGAAAGCCATGGCTACACCTTC.